Listed here is a single TCR beta chain. The antigen is not known. There are 13 residues in the CDR3. From germline, CDR1 is MNHEY and CDR2 SMNVEV (reference sequence). V lost 2 bases and J lost 10, with 12 bases in between. The data belong to a study of T cell repertoires in cytomegalovirus infection. Study background: Evidence of both CMV infection and a matching HLA type came from public TCR beta signatures.

Study conclusions and caveats: There were HLA-C-restricted CMV-specific TCR beta clonotypes dominating the ex vivo response. Identification of carriers of CMV plus the relevant HLA was performed using cumulative public TCR beta family frequency.

One entry per CDR3 protein results from TCRdb running MiXCR on the reads. The sample records some 500,000 distinct CDR3 sequences, about 33% being singletons. The TCR originated in a human donor in good health (CMV status not recorded). Some clones in this sample may be carry-over from other donors' samples. The chain carries TRBV27 and TRBJ2-1; TRBD1 is a possible D gene (6 bases). This specimen consisted of cultured PBMCs, obtained from culture after CMV antigen stimulation. DNA for the CDR3: TGTGCCAGCAGTTTACTCCAGGGGAGAGAGCAGTTCTTC. Its protein is CASSLLQGREQFF.